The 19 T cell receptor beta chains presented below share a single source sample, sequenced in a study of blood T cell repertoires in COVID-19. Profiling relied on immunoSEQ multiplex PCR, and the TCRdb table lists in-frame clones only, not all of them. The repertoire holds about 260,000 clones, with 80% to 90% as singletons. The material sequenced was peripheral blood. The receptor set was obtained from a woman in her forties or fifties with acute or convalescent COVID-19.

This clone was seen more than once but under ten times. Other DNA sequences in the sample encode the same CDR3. CDR3 loop: CASSQGGETQYF. The CDR3 bases are TGCGCCAGCAGCCAAGGAGGGGAGACCCAGTACTTC. The gene calls are TRBV4-3 and TRBJ2-5; the D gene is possibly TRBD2 (5 bases). V shed 1 base and J shed 5 bases, with 5 bases lying between them. The germline V gene encodes CDR1 LGHNA and CDR2 YSLEER. The CDR3 sequence is 12 residues long.

The CDR3 DNA reads TGTGCCAGCAGCGTAGATGGGGGGGACACTGAAGCTTTCTTT. It specifies CASSVDGGDTEAFF. V gene TRBV9 combines with J gene TRBJ1-1, with D possibly matching TRBD1 (5 bases). Looked up from germline, CDR1 is SGDLS and CDR2 is YYNGEE. V was pared by 0 bases and J by 3 bases, with 9 bases between. The CDR3 extends over 14 amino acids.

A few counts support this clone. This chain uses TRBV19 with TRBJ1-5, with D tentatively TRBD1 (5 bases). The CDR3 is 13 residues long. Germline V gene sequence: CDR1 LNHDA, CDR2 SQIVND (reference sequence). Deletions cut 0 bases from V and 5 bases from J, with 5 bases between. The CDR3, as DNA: TGTGCCAGTAGTATAGACAGGGATCAGCCCCAGCATTTT. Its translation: CASSIDRDQPQHF.

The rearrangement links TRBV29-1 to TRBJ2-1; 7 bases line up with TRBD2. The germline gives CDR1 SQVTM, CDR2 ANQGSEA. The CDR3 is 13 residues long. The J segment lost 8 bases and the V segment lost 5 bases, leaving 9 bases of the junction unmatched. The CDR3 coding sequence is TGCAGCGTTCTCCTAGCGGTTAAGGATGAGCAGTTCTTC. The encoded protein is CSVLLAVKDEQFF.

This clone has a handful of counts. The CDR3: CSAEGAAEAFF. Written as DNA, the CDR3 is TGCAGTGCTGAGGGGGCCGCTGAAGCTTTCTTT. This rearrangement joins TRBV20-1 to TRBJ1-1; 7 bases line up with TRBD1. V shed 5 bases and J 6 bases; nucleotides not matched to a gene: 3. This CDR3 region has 11 residues. Germline lookup yields CDR1 DFQATT and CDR2 SNEGSKA (reference sequence).

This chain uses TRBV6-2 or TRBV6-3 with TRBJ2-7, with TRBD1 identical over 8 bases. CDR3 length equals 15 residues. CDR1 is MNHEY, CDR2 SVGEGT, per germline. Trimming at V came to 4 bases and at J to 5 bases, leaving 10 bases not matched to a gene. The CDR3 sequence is CASSFKDRVDHEQYF. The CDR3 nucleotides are TGTGCCAGCAGTTTTAAGGACAGGGTTGACCACGAGCAGTACTTC.

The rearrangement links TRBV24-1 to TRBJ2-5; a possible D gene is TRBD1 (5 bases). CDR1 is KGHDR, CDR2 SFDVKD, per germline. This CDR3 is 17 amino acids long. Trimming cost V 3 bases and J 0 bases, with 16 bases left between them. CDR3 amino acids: CATSDPTRRVDQETQYF. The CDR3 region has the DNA TGTGCCACCAGTGATCCTACCCGCAGGGTAGACCAAGAGACCCAGTACTTC.

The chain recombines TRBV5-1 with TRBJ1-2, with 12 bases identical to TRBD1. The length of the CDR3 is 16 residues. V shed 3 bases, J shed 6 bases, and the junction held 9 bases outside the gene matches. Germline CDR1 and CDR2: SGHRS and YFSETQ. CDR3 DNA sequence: TGCGCCAGCAGCTCCGGGACAGGGGGCGCGGTTGATGGCTACACCTTC. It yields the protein CASSSGTGGAVDGYTF.

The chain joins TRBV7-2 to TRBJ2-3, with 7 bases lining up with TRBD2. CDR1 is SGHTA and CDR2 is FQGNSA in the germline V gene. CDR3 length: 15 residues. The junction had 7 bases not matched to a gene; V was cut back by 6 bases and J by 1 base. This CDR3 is CASSSLGLRTDTQYF. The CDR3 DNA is TGTGCCAGCAGTTCCTTGGGACTACGCACAGATACGCAGTATTTT.

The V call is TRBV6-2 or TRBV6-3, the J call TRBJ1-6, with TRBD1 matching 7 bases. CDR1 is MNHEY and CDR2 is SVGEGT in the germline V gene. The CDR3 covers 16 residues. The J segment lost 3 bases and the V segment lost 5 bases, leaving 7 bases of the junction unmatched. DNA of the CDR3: TGTGCCAGCAGTCGGAACGGGGACAGCTATAATTCACCCCTCCACTTT. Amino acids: CASSRNGDSYNSPLHF.

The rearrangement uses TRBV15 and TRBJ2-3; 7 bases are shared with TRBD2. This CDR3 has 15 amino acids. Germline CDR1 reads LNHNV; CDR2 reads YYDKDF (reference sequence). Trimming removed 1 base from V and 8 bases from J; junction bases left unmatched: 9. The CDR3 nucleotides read TGTGCCACCAGCAGAGTGGGACTACCGACTGGTACGCAGTATTTT. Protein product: CATSRVGLPTGTQYF.

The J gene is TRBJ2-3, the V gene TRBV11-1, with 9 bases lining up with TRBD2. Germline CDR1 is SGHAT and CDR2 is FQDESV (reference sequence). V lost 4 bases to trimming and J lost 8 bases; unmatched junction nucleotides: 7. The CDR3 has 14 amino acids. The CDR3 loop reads CASSSGLASGTQYF. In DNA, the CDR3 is TGTGCCAGCAGCTCCGGACTAGCGTCGGGTACGCAGTATTTT. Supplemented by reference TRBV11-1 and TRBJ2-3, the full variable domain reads EAEVAQSPRYKITEKSQAVAFWCDPISGHATLYWYRQILGQGPELLVQFQDESVVDDSQLPKDRFSAERLKGVDSTLKIQPAELGDSAMYLCASSSGLASGTQYFGPGTRLTVL.

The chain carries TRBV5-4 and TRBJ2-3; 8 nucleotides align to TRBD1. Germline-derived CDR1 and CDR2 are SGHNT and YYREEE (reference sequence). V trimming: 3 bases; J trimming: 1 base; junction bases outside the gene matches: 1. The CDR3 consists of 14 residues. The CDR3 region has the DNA TGTGCCAGCAGCTGGGGACAGGGCACAGATACGCAGTATTTT. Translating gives CASSWGQGTDTQYF.

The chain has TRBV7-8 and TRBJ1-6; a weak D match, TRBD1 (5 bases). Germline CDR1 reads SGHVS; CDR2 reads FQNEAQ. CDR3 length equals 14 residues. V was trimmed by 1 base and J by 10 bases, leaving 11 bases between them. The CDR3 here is CASSLGQLASPLHF. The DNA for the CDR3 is TGTGCCAGCAGCTTAGGACAGCTCGCATCACCCCTCCACTTT.

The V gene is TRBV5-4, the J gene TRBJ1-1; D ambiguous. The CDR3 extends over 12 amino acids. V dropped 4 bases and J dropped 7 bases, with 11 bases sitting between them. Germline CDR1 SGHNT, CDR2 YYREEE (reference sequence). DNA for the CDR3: TGTGCCAGCAGCCGGGTTTCGGATGAAGCTTTCTTT. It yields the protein CASSRVSDEAFF. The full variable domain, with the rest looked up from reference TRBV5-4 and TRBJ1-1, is ETGVTQSPTHLIKTRGQQVTLRCSSQSGHNTVSWYQQALGQGPQFIFQYYREEENGRGNFPPRFSGLQFPNYSSELNVNALELDDSALYLCASSRVSDEAFFGQGTRLTVV.

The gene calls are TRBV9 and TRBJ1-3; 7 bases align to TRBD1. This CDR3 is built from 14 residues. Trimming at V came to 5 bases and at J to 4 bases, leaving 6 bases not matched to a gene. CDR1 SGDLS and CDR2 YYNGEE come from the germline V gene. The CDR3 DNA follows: TGTGCCAGCAGTACCGGGACAGAAGGAAACACCATATATTTT. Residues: CASSTGTEGNTIYF.

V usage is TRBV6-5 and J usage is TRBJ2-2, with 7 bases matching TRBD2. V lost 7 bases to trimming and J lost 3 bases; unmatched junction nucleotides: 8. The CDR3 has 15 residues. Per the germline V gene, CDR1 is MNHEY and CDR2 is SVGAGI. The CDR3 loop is CASNRLAPYTGELFF. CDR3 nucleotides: TGTGCCAGCAACAGACTAGCCCCTTACACCGGGGAGCTGTTTTTT.

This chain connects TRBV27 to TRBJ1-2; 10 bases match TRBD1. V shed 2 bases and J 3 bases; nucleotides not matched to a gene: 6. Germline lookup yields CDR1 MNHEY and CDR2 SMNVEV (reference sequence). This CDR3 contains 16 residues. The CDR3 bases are TGTGCCAGCAGTTTAGGGCCGGGACAGGGGTACTATGGCTACACCTTC. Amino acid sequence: CASSLGPGQGYYGYTF.

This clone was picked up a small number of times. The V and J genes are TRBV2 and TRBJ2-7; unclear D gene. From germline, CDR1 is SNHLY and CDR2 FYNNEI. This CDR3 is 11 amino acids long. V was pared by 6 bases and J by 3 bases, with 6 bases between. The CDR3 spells CASRNYYEQYF. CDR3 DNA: TGTGCCAGCAGAAACTACTACGAGCAGTACTTC.